This passage covers 32 T cell receptor beta chains from one sample sequenced in a study of identical twins. TCRdb recomputed calls from the 5' RACE reads with MiXCR, one row per CDR3 protein. The sample has approximately 350,000 distinct CDR3 sequences, about 12% seen once; the top ten hold roughly 7%. These data also formed part of another study, on yellow fever vaccine responses in identical twins.

The sample consisted of CD8+ T cells sorted from blood. The receptors were sampled from a woman aged 18 to 35 in good health.

The V gene is TRBV27, the J gene TRBJ1-4; tentative D call: TRBD1 (5 bases). The CDR3 length is 14 residues. CDR1 MNHEY and CDR2 SMNVEV come from the germline V gene (reference sequence). V was shortened by 10 bases and J by 8 bases, with 20 bases between the two germline ends. The CDR3 spells CATYSGTPIEKLFF. As DNA, the CDR3 is TGTGCCACATACTCCGGGACTCCTATCGAAAAACTGTTTTTT. Full variable domain (remainder filled in from reference TRBV27 and TRBJ1-4): EAQVTQNPRYLITVTGKKLTVTCSQNMNHEYMSWYRQDPGLGLRQIYYSMNVEVTDKGDVPEGYKVSRKEKRNFPLILESPSPNQTSLYFCATYSGTPIEKLFFGSGTQLSVL.

This clonotype was seen many times. The V call is TRBV28, the J call TRBJ2-5, with TRBD2 as a possible D gene (6 bases). CDR3 size: 16 residues. In germline, CDR1 is MDHEN, CDR2 SYDVKM. V was shortened by 6 bases and J by 2 bases, with 19 bases between the two germline ends. CDR3 DNA sequence: TGTGCCAGCAGGGGAGGCCCGGGACGATTACAAGAGACCCAGTACTTC. This sequence encodes CASRGGPGRLQETQYF. Supplemented by reference TRBV28 and TRBJ2-5, the full variable domain reads DVKVTQSSRYLVKRTGEKVFLECVQDMDHENMFWYRQDPGLGLRLIYFSYDVKMKEKGDIPEGYSVSREKKERFSLILESASTNQTSMYLCASRGGPGRLQETQYFGPGTRLLVL.

This clonotype was detected once. V gene TRBV5-8 combines with J gene TRBJ2-7; D assignment may be TRBD1 or TRBD2 (5 bases each). The V end lost 4 bases, the J end lost 0 bases, and 11 bases lay between the germline ends. Looked up from germline, CDR1 is SGHTS and CDR2 is YDEGEE. The CDR3 spans 14 residues. CDR3: CASSPGLLSYEQYF. The CDR3 DNA reads as TGTGCCAGCAGCCCGGGGCTCCTCTCCTACGAGCAGTACTTC.

The CDR3 protein is CASSERGTSGDYLYF. CDR3 sequence (DNA): TGTGCCAGCAGCGAACGGGGGACGAGCGGGGACTACCTTTACTTC. The V call is TRBV12-3 or TRBV12-4, the J call TRBJ2-5; 7 nucleotides match TRBD2. V lost 6 bases to trimming and J lost 14 bases; unmatched junction nucleotides: 21. The CDR3 spans 15 residues.

The sample holds many counts of this clonotype. This chain links TRBV9 with TRBJ2-1, with TRBD2 identical over 7 bases. J lost 2 bases, V lost 4 bases, and 6 bases had no gene match. CDR3 length equals 15 residues. Germline lookup yields CDR1 SGDLS and CDR2 YYNGEE. CDR3 nucleotide sequence: TGTGCCAGCAGCAAAGGACTAGACGCCTACAATGAGCAGTTCTTC. Protein product: CASSKGLDAYNEQFF.

This clonotype occurred a few times. This rearrangement joins TRBV7-7 to TRBJ1-1; tentative D call: TRBD1 (5 bases). Deletions cut 0 bases from V and 6 bases from J, with 17 bases between. The CDR3 contains 16 residues. Germline V gene sequence: CDR1 SSHAT, CDR2 FNYEAQ (reference sequence). This chain's CDR3 is CASSLAKGRRGPEAFF. The CDR3 DNA follows: TGTGCCAGCAGCTTAGCGAAGGGACGTAGGGGCCCTGAAGCTTTCTTT.

V and J are TRBV24-1 and TRBJ2-7, with TRBD2 matching 9 bases. There are 16 residues in the CDR3. Germline V gives CDR1 KGHDR, CDR2 SFDVKD. The V segment lost 1 base and the J segment 2 bases; nucleotides outside the gene matches: 5. As DNA, the CDR3 is TGTGCCACCAGTGATTTAGGAGCTAGCGGGACCTACGAGCAGTACTTC. Protein: CATSDLGASGTYEQYF.

The rearrangement links TRBV3-1 to TRBJ2-7; TRBD2 matches 9 bases. V gave up 1 base and J gave up 3 bases; unmatched junction bases: 10. This CDR3 is built from 17 residues. From germline, CDR1 is LGHDT and CDR2 YNNKEL (reference sequence). CDR3 residues: CASSQGPWWREGYEQYF. CDR3 DNA: TGTGCCAGCAGCCAAGGCCCCTGGTGGCGGGAGGGCTACGAGCAGTACTTC.

This clonotype was seen only a few times. Mismatch with germline at one junction end may stem from a read error. This chain links TRBV12-3 or TRBV12-4 with TRBJ2-3; 12 bases fit TRBD1. The CDR3 sequence is 17 residues long. CDR3 coding DNA: TGTGCCAGCAGTTTAGCAATGGGGACAGGGGGCACGGATACGCAGTATTTT. It is translated as CASSLAMGTGGTDTQYF.

This clonotype was counted at least ten times. The V call is TRBV9, the J call TRBJ2-3; D is unclear. Trimming stripped 3 bases from V and 2 bases from J, with 10 bases between. The CDR3 consists of 14 residues. The germline V gene has CDR1 SGDLS and CDR2 YYNGEE. Here the CDR3 DNA reads TGTGCCAGCAGCGAGATAGCTTACACAGATACGCAGTATTTT. It encodes CASSEIAYTDTQYF.

In regard to this clonotype: A much larger clone is a single base away; this may be a read error. V is TRBV6-2 or TRBV6-3 and J is TRBJ2-1; D uncertain. CDR1 and CDR2 from the germline V gene are MNHEY and SVGEGT. Between the trimmed V and J ends, which lost 10 bases and 0 bases, there was a span of 13 bases. The CDR3 has 14 residues. CDR3 amino acids: CATHCSRSYNEQFF. Written as DNA, the CDR3 is TGTGCCACCCATTGCAGCCGCTCCTACAATGAGCAGTTCTTC.

This clonotype showed up just a few times. V is TRBV7-9 and J is TRBJ2-3; possible D gene TRBD1, 6 bases. The germline gives CDR1 SEHNR, CDR2 FQNEAQ (reference sequence). The CDR3 runs to 16 residues. V dropped 3 bases and J dropped 5 bases, with 18 bases sitting between them. The CDR3 bases are TGTGCCAGCAGCTTTAGTGGGGGCGTACACAGAGATACGCAGTATTTT. Translated: CASSFSGGVHRDTQYF. Together with reference TRBV7-9 and TRBJ2-3, the CDR3 gives the full variable domain: DTGVSQNPRHKITKRGQNVTFRCDPISEHNRLYWYRQTLGQGPEFLTYFQNEAQLEKSRLLSDRFSAERPKGSFSTLEIQRTEQGDSAMYLCASSFSGGVHRDTQYFGPGTRLTVL.

The chain couples TRBV7-8 to TRBJ1-1, with unresolved D. The germline CDR1 and CDR2 sequences are SGHVS and FQNEAQ. The CDR3 has 17 amino acids. Trimming removed 2 bases from V and 3 bases from J, with 19 bases in between. The CDR3 coding sequence is TGTGCCAGCAGCTTATCCTGGGCAGTTTTTCTGGACACTGAAGCTTTCTTT. This encodes CASSLSWAVFLDTEAFF.

The V gene is TRBV24-1, the J gene TRBJ2-1; D perhaps matches TRBD2 (6 bases). Germline CDR1 and CDR2: KGHDR and SFDVKD. V dropped 4 bases and J dropped 0 bases, with 9 bases sitting between them. This CDR3 is 15 amino acids long. In DNA, the CDR3 is TGTGCCACCAGTGAACCGGGAGTCTCCTACAATGAGCAGTTCTTC. Amino acid sequence: CATSEPGVSYNEQFF.

The chain links TRBV4-1 to TRBJ2-6; 14 bases are a match to TRBD2. The CDR3 is 20 amino acids. The V segment lost 0 bases and the J segment 2 bases; nucleotides outside the gene matches: 6. Germline CDR1 MGHRA, CDR2 YSYEKL. This CDR3 reads CASSQDPPGLAGAGANVLTF. The CDR3 nucleotides are TGCGCCAGCAGCCAAGATCCCCCGGGACTAGCGGGAGCTGGGGCCAACGTCCTGACTTTC.

On this clonotype: The junction departs from the called germline gene at one end, perhaps through a read error. The genes are TRBV15 and TRBJ2-1; no clear D gene. The germline CDR1 and CDR2 sequences are LNHNV and YYDKDF (reference sequence). CDR3 length equals 15 residues. The CDR3 here is CATSEVGSSYNGQFF. CDR3 nucleotides: TGTGCCACCAGCGAAGTGGGTAGCTCCTACAATGGGCAGTTCTTC.

The chain joins TRBV20-1 to TRBJ2-1; 13 bases are a match to TRBD2. There are 15 residues in the CDR3. Germline V gene sequence: CDR1 DFQATT, CDR2 SNEGSKA (reference sequence). Trimming at V came to 3 bases and at J to 4 bases, leaving 3 bases not matched to a gene. CDR3: CSASGLAGAYNEQFF. The CDR3 nucleotides read TGCAGTGCTAGTGGACTAGCGGGAGCATACAATGAGCAGTTCTTC.

This sequence joins TRBV29-1 and TRBJ2-2; either TRBD1 or TRBD2 may supply D (6 bases each). Per germline, CDR1 SQVTM and CDR2 ANQGSEA. V was trimmed by 1 base and J by 0 bases, leaving 12 bases between them. The CDR3 sequence is 16 residues long. The CDR3 coding sequence is TGCAGCGTTGAAGCCCGGGGGCCCGCGAACACCGGGGAGCTGTTTTTT. Protein product: CSVEARGPANTGELFF.

The V call is TRBV4-1, the J call TRBJ2-1; a weak D match, TRBD2 (7 bases). The V and J ends lost 2 bases and 5 bases respectively, with 10 bases between them. The CDR3 has 14 amino acids. Germline values: CDR1 MGHRA, CDR2 YSYEKL. As DNA, the CDR3 is TGCGCCAGCAGCCAAAGGGGGGGGCACAATGAGCAGTTCTTC. This translates into CASSQRGGHNEQFF.

The V and J genes are TRBV13 and TRBJ2-7, with D possibly being TRBD1 (5 bases). The CDR3 consists of 12 residues. Deletions cut 8 bases from V and 6 bases from J, with 14 bases between. Looked up from germline, CDR1 is PRHDT and CDR2 is FYEKMQ (reference sequence). The CDR3: CASSSWGSEQYV. The CDR3 coding sequence is TGTGCCAGCTCTTCTTGGGGCTCCGAGCAGTACGTC.

This clonotype was counted a few times. The chain uses TRBV11-1 and TRBJ2-2; 12 positions match TRBD1. J was trimmed by 3 bases and V by 3 bases; bases with no gene match: 8. CDR3 length: 18 amino acids. Germline CDR1 SGHAT, CDR2 FQDESV (reference sequence). The CDR3 sequence is CASSFLWDRGPDTGELFF. The DNA of the CDR3 is TGTGCCAGCAGCTTCCTTTGGGACAGGGGGCCGGACACCGGGGAGCTGTTTTTT.

This clonotype came up a few times. V usage is TRBV27 and J usage is TRBJ2-7, with 8 bases fitting TRBD2. Germline-derived CDR1 and CDR2 are MNHEY and SMNVEV (reference sequence). J was trimmed by 7 bases and V by 3 bases; bases with no gene match: 5. The CDR3 consists of 13 residues. CDR3 residues: CASSFGRAGEQYF. For the CDR3, the DNA is TGTGCCAGCAGTTTCGGGAGGGCCGGGGAGCAGTACTTC.

There are a few counts of this clonotype. The chain has TRBV20-1 and TRBJ2-7, with D perhaps TRBD1 (6 bases). The germline V gene encodes CDR1 DFQATT and CDR2 SNEGSKA (reference sequence). Trimming took off 1 base at V and 5 bases at J, with 9 bases between the two ends. The CDR3 consists of 12 residues. In DNA form, the CDR3 reads TGCAGTGCTAGAGGGTCAGGGGACGAGCAGTACTTC. Protein sequence: CSARGSGDEQYF.

In the case of this clonotype: An end of the junction differs from the germline gene, which may be a read error. The rearrangement joins TRBV5-5 to TRBJ1-1, with TRBD1 identical over 7 bases. This CDR3 contains 12 residues. Germline CDR1 and CDR2: SGHKS and YYEKEE (reference sequence). Here the CDR3 reads CASSNTGAEAFF. The CDR3 DNA is TGTGCCAGCAGCAACACAGGGGCTGAAGCCTTCTTT.

The sample holds many counts of this clonotype. V and J are TRBV5-5 and TRBJ2-1; 10 nucleotides align to TRBD2. Germline values: CDR1 SGHKS, CDR2 YYEKEE (reference sequence). CDR3 length: 17 amino acids. After removal of 3 bases from V and 8 bases from J, the junction contained 14 bases not matched to a gene. The CDR3 coding sequence is TGTGCCAGCAGCTCGAAGAATAGCGGGGGGCGAGGTGATGAGCAGTTCTTC. Translated: CASSSKNSGGRGDEQFF. The entire variable domain, with the rest obtained from reference TRBV5-5 and TRBJ2-1, is as follows: DAGVTQSPTHLIKTRGQQVTLRCSPISGHKSVSWYQQVLGQGPQFIFQYYEKEERGRGNFPDRFSARQFPNYSSELNVNALLLGDSALYLCASSSKNSGGRGDEQFFGPGTRLTVL.

This chain links TRBV4-1 with TRBJ2-7; D perhaps matches TRBD1 (6 bases). This CDR3 region has 14 residues. V lost 4 bases to trimming and J lost 6 bases, with 16 bases between them. The germline V gene has CDR1 MGHRA and CDR2 YSYEKL. The DNA of the CDR3 is TGCGCCAGCAGCCCTAACCCGACGGACAGCGAGCAGTACTTC. Its translation: CASSPNPTDSEQYF.

The genes are TRBV15 and TRBJ2-7; D gene uncertain. Per the germline V gene, CDR1 is LNHNV and CDR2 is YYDKDF (reference sequence). The CDR3 is 15 residues long. V was shortened by 8 bases and J by 2 bases, with 19 bases between the two germline ends. CDR3 amino acids: CATYLLDRSPYEQYV. The CDR3 nucleotides are TGTGCCACCTACCTACTGGACCGCTCACCCTACGAGCAGTACGTC.

CDR3 in DNA: TGTGCCAGCAGTCGGAACGATGTTGGGGAGCACACTGAAGCTTTCTTT. Translation: CASSRNDVGEHTEAFF. This chain connects TRBV28 to TRBJ1-1, with D unclear. The CDR3 is made up of 16 amino acids. Trimming left V 5 bases short and J 3 bases short, with 19 bases between. In germline, CDR1 is MDHEN, CDR2 SYDVKM.

The chain recombines TRBV4-1 with TRBJ2-5; D is unresolved. The germline V gene has CDR1 MGHRA and CDR2 YSYEKL. V was trimmed by 1 base and J by 10 bases, leaving 7 bases between them. This CDR3 has 11 amino acids. CDR3 residues: CASSQGQGQYF. The CDR3 DNA is TGCGCCAGCAGCCAAGGGCAAGGCCAGTACTTC.

Note on this clonotype: A much bigger clone sits one base away, suggesting this may be a read error. This CDR3 reads CVVGWPHNEQFF. CDR3 DNA sequence: TGTGTCGTCGGGTGGCCCCATAATGAGCAGTTCTTC. V is TRBV27 and J is TRBJ2-1, with D unclear. This CDR3 region has 12 residues. Germline CDR1 and CDR2: MNHEY and SMNVEV (reference sequence).

V gene TRBV7-3 combines with J gene TRBJ2-1; 10 bases align to TRBD2. This CDR3 is 15 amino acids long. V trimming: 2 bases; J trimming: 6 bases; junction bases outside the gene matches: 4. Germline-derived CDR1 and CDR2 are SGHTA and FQGTGA. In DNA, the CDR3 is TGTGCCAGCAGCTTATGGTCTAGCGGGAGCAATGAGCAGTTCTTC. Translating it yields CASSLWSSGSNEQFF.

This clonotype was found a few times. The CDR3 is CASSLGGARTEAFF. The CDR3 nucleotides are TGTGCCAGCAGTTTAGGGGGGGCGCGAACTGAAGCTTTCTTT. The genes are TRBV27 and TRBJ1-1, with D possibly being TRBD1 (6 bases). Trimming took off 2 bases at V and 5 bases at J, with 12 bases between the two ends. The CDR3 extends over 14 amino acids. Germline V gene data show CDR1 as MNHEY and CDR2 as SMNVEV (reference sequence).